The text below deals with one TCR beta chain. What it recognizes is unknown. Mismatch with germline at one junction end may stem from a read error. This specimen belongs to a study of blood T cells in healthy people across ages. About the study: Template switching caught about one barcoded beta molecule for each two T cells. Overall study results and limits: Not knowing donor CMV status may have confounded expanded clonotype changes.

Each donor gave ten milliliters of peripheral blood. CDR1 and CDR2 from the germline V gene are DFQATT and SNEGSKA (reference sequence). The CDR3 runs to 11 residues. Sample-barcoded 5' priming and a J-beta primer mix drove a second PCR of roughly 7 to 11 cycles. TCRdb processed the 5' RACE reads anew with MiXCR; each CDR3 protein has one entry. The sample lists about 800,000 distinct CDR3 sequences, just under 25% seen once, with more than 3% in the top ten. This sample also belongs to another study, concerning T cells of mothers and their children. As that study records: Over 8 million TCR beta CDR3 reads were obtained from each mother, and around 2.8 million from each child.

The chain recombines TRBV20-1 with TRBJ1-1; no clear D. The TCR sequence derives from a boy aged 5-17 years in good health. Source material: blood. In DNA, the CDR3 is TGCGGTGCTAGACGTAACACTGAAGCTTTCTTT. It encodes CGARRNTEAFF.